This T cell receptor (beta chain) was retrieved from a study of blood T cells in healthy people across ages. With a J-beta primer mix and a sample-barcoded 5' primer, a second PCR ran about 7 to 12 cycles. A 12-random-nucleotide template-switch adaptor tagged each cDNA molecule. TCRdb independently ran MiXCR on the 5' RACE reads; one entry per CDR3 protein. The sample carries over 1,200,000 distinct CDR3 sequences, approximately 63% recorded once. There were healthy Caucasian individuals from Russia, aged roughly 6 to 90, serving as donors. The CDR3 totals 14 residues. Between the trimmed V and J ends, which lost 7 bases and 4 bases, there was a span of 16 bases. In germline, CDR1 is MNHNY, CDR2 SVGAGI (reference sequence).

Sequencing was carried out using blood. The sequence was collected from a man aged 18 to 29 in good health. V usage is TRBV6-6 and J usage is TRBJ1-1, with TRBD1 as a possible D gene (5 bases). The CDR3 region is CASTTRGEATEAFF. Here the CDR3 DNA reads TGTGCCAGCACAACCCGGGGGGAGGCCACTGAAGCTTTCTTT.